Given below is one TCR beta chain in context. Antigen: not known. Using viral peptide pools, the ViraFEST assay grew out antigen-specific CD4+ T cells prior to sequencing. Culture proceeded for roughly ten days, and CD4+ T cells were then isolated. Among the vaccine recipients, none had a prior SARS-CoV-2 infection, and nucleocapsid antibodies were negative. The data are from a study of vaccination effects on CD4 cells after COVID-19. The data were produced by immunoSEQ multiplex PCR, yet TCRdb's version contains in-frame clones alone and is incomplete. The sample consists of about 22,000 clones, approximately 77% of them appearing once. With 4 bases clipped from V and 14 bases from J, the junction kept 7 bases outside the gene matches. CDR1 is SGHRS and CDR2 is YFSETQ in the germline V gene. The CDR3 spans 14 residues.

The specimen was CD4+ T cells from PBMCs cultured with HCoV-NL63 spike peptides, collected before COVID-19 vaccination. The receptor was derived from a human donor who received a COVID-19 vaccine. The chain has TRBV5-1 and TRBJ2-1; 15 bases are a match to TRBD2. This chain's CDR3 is CASSPGTSGGPEFF. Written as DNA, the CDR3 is TGCGCCAGCAGCCCAGGGACTAGCGGGGGGCCCGAGTTCTTC.